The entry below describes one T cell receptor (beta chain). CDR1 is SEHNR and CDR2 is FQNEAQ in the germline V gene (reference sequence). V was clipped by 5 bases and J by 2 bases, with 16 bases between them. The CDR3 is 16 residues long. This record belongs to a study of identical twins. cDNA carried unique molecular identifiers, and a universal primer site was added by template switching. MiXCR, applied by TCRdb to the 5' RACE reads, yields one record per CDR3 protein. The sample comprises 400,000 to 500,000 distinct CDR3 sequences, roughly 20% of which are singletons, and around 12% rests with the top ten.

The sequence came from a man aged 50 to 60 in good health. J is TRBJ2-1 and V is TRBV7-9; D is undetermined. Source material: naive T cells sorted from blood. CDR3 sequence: CASSPRQSGTYNEQFF. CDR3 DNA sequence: TGTGCCAGCAGCCCCCGCCAGAGTGGGACCTACAATGAGCAGTTCTTC.